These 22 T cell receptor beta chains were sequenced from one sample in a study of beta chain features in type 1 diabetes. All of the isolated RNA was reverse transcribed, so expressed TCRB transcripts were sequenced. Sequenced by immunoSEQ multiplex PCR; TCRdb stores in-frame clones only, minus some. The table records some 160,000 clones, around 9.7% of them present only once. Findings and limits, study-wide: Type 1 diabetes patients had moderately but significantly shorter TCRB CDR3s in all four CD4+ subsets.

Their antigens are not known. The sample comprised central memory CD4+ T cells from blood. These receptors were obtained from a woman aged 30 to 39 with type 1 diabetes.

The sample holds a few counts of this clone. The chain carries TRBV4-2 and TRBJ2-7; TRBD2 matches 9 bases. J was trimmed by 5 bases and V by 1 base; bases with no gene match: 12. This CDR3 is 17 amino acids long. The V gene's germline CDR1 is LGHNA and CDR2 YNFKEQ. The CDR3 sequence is CASSQAIRAGGRNEQYF. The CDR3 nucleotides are TGTGCCAGCAGCCAAGCCATCCGAGCGGGAGGCCGTAACGAGCAGTACTTC.

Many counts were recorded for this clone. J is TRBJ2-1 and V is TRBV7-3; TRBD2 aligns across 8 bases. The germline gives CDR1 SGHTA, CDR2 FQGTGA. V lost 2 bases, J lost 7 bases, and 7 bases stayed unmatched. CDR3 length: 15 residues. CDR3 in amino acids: CASSLYSGSVNEQFF. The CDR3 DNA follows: TGTGCCAGCAGCTTATACAGCGGGAGTGTGAATGAGCAGTTCTTC.

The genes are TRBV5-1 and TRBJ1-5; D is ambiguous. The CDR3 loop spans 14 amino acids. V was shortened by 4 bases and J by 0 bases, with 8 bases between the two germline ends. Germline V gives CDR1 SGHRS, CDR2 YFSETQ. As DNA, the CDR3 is TGCGCCAGCAGCCCGGGATATAGCAATCAGCCCCAGCATTTT. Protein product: CASSPGYSNQPQHF.

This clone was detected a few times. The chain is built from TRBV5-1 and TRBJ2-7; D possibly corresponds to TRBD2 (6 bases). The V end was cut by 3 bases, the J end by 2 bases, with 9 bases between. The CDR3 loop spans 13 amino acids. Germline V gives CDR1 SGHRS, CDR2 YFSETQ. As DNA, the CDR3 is TGCGCCAGCAGCTGGACTACGGCCTACGAGCAGTACTTC. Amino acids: CASSWTTAYEQYF. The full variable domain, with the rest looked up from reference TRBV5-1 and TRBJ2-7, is KAGVTQTPRYLIKTRGQQVTLSCSPISGHRSVSWYQQTPGQGLQFLFEYFSETQRNKGNFPGRFSGRQFSNSRSEMNVSTLELGDSALYLCASSWTTAYEQYFGPGTRLTVT.

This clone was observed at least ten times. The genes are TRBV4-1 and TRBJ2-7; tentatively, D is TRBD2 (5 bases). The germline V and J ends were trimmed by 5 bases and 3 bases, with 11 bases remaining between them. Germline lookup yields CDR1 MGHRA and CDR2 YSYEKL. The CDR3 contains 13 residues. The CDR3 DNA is TGCGCCAGCAGCGGGAGAGGTGACTACGAGCAGTACTTC. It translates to CASSGRGDYEQYF.

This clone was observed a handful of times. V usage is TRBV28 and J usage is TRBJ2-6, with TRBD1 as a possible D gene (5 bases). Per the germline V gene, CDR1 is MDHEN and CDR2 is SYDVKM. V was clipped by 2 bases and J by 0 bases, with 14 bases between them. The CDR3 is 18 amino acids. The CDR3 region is CASSLMTALNSGANVLTF. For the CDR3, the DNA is TGTGCCAGCAGTTTAATGACAGCGCTCAACTCTGGGGCCAACGTCCTGACTTTC. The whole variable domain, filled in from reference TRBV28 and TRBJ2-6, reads DVKVTQSSRYLVKRTGEKVFLECVQDMDHENMFWYRQDPGLGLRLIYFSYDVKMKEKGDIPEGYSVSREKKERFSLILESASTNQTSMYLCASSLMTALNSGANVLTFGAGSRLTVL.

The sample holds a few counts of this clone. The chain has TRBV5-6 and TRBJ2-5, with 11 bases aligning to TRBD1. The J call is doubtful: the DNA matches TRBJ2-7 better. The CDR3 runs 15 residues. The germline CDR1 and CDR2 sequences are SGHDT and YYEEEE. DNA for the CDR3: TGTGCCAGCACCAGACGGACAGGGGGCTTGTACGAGCAGTACTTC. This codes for CASTRRTGGLYEQYF.

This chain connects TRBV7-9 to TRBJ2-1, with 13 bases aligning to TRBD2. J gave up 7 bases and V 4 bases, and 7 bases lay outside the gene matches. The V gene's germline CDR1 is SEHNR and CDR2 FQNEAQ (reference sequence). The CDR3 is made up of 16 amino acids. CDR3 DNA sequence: TGTGCCAGCAGCTCCCGGACTAGCGGGAGACGGAATGAGCAGTTCTTC. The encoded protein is CASSSRTSGRRNEQFF.

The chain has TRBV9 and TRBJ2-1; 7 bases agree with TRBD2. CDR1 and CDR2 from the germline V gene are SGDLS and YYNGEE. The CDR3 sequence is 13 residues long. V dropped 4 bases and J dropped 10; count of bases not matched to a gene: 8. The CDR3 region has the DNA TGTGCCAGCAGCACAAGACTAGCAGGGGAGCAGTTCTTC. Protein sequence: CASSTRLAGEQFF.

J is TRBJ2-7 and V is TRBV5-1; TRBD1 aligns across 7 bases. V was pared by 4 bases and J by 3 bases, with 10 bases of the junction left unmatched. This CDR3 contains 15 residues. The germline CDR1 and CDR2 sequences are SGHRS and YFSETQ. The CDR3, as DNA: TGCGCCAGCAGCCCCACAACAGGGGCCAGCTACGAGCAGTACTTC. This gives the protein CASSPTTGASYEQYF.

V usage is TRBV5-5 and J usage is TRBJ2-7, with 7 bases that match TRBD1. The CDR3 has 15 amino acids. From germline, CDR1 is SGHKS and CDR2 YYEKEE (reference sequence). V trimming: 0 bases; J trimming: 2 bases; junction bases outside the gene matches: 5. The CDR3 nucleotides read TGTGCCAGCAGCTTGGGCCCGGGACAGACCTACGAGCAGTACTTC. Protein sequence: CASSLGPGQTYEQYF.

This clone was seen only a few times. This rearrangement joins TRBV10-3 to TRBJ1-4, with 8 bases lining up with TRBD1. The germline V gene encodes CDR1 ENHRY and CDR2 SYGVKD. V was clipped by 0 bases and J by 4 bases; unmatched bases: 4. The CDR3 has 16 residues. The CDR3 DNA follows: TGTGCCATCAGTGAGTCCGGGACAGGCGGTAATGAAAAACTGTTTTTT. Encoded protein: CAISESGTGGNEKLFF.

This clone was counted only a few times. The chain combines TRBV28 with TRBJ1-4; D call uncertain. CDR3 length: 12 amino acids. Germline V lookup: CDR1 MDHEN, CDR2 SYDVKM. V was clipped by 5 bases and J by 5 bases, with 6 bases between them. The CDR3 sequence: CASSARNEKLFF. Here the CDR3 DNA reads TGTGCCAGCAGTGCCAGGAATGAAAAACTGTTTTTT.

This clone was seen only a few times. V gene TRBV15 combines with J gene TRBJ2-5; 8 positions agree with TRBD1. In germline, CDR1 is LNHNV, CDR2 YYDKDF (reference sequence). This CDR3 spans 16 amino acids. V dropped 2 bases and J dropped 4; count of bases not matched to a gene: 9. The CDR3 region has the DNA TGTGCCACCAGCAGATCCTTAGACAGGGGACGAGAGACCCAGTACTTC. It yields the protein CATSRSLDRGRETQYF.

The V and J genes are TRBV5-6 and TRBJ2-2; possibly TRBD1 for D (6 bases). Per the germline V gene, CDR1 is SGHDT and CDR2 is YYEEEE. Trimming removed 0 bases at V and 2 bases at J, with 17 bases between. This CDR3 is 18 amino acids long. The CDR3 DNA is TGTGCCAGCAGCTTGGCCAGTTGGGGGCTTCTAAACACCGGGGAGCTGTTTTTT. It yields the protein CASSLASWGLLNTGELFF.

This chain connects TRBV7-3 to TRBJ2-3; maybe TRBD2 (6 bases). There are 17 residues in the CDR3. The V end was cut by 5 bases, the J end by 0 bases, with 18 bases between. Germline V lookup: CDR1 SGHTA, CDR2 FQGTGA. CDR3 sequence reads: CASSPARELRSTDTQYF. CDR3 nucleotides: TGTGCCAGCAGCCCCGCACGGGAGCTTCGTAGCACAGATACGCAGTATTTT. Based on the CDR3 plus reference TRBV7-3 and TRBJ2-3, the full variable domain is GAGVSQTPSNKVTEKGKYVELRCDPISGHTALYWYRQSLGQGPEFLIYFQGTGAADDSGLPNDRFFAVRPEGSVSTLKIQRTERGDSAVYLCASSPARELRSTDTQYFGPGTRLTVL.

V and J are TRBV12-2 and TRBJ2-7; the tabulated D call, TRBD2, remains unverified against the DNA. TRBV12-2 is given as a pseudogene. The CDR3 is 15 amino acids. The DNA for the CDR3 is TGTGCAAGTCGCTTAGGACTTAGGCAGACCTACGAGCAGTACTTC. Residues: CASRLGLRQTYEQYF.

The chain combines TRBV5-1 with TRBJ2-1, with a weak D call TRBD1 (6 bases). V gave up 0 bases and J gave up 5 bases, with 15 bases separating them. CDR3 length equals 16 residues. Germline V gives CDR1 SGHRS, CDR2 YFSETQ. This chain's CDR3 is CASSLVLLRGDNEQFF. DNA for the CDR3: TGCGCCAGCAGCTTGGTCCTCCTCAGGGGAGACAATGAGCAGTTCTTC.

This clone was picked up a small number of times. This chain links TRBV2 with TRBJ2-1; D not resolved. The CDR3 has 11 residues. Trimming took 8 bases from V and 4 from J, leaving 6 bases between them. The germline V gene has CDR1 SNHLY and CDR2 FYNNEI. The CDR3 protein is CASETYNEQFF. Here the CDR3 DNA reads TGTGCCAGCGAGACTTACAATGAGCAGTTCTTC. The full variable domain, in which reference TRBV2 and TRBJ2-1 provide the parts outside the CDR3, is EPEVTQTPSHQVTQMGQEVILRCVPISNHLYFYWYRQILGQKVEFLVSFYNNEISEKSEIFDDQFSVERPDGSNFTLKIRSTKLEDSAMYFCASETYNEQFFGPGTRLTVL.

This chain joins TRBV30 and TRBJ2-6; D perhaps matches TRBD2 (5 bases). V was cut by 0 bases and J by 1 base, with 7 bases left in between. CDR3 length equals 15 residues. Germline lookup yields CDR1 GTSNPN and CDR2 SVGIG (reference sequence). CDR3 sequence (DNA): TGTGCCTGGAGTGTACGAGGGTCTGGGGCCAACGTCCTGACTTTC. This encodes CAWSVRGSGANVLTF.

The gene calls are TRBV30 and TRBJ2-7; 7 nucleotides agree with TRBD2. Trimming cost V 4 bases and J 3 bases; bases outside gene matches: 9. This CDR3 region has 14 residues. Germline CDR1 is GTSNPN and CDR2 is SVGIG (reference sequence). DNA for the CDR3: TGTGCCTGGACTAGCGGAACTCTTGTCTACGAGCAGTACTTC. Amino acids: CAWTSGTLVYEQYF.

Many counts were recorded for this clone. Here the CDR3 reads CASSLVASGATYEQYF. The CDR3 DNA reads as TGTGCCAGCAGCTTAGTAGCCAGCGGAGCCACCTACGAGCAGTACTTC. This chain joins TRBV7-8 and TRBJ2-7, with D tentatively TRBD2 (5 bases). This CDR3 has 16 amino acids. V was pared by 1 base and J by 2 bases, with 15 bases between. In germline, CDR1 is SGHVS, CDR2 FQNEAQ.